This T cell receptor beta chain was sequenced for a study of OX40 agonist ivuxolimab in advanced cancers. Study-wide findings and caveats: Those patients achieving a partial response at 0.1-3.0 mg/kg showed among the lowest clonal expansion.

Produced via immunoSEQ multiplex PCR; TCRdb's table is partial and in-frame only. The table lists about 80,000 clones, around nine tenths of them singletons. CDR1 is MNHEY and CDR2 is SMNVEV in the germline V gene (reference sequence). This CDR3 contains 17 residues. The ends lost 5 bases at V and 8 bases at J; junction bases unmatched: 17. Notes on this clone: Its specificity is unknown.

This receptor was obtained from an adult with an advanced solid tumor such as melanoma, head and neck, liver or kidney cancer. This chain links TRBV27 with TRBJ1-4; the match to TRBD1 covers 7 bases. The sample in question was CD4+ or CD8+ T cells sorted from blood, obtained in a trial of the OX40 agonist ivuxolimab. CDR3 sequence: CASSPNFRQGRVEKLFF. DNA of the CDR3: TGTGCCAGCAGTCCTAACTTCCGACAGGGTCGAGTAGAAAAACTGTTTTTT.